The TCR beta chain under discussion was sequenced for a study of cytomegalovirus exposure and HLA in healthy donors. The PCR was carried out with 60 Vbeta primers and 13 Jbeta primers. Generated by immunoSEQ multiplex PCR, the TCRdb table keeps only in-frame clones and is missing some. The table shows approximately 190,000 clones, with around 87% occurring only once. Study observations and caveats: Sequencing depth roughly uniform across donors was assumed in presence/absence analyses.

J gave up 6 bases and V 4 bases, and 5 bases lay outside the gene matches. Germline V lookup: CDR1 SGHRS, CDR2 YFSETQ. CDR3 length equals 14 residues. About this clone: What it binds is unknown.

The chain employs TRBV5-1 and TRBJ2-2, with 8 bases aligning to TRBD1. Sequencing used PBMCs. The TCR was taken from a young man in good health and CMV-seronegative. CDR3 DNA: TGCGCCAGCAGCGCCGGGACAGGACCCGGGGAGCTGTTTTTT. This encodes CASSAGTGPGELFF.